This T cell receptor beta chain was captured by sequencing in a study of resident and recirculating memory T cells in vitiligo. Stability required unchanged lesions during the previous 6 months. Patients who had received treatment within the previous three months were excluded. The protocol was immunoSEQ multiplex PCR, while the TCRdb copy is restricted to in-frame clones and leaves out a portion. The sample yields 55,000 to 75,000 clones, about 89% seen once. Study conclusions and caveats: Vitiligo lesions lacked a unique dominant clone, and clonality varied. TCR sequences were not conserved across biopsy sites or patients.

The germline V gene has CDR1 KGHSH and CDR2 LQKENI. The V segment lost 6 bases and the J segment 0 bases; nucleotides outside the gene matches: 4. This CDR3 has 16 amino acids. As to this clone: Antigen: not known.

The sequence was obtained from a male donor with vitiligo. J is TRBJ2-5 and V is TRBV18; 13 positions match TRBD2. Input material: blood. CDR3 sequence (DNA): TGTGCCAGCTCGGTAGGACTAGCGGGGGACCAAGAGACCCAGTACTTC. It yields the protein CASSVGLAGDQETQYF.